This TCR beta chain appears in the sequencing data of a study of blood T cell repertoires in COVID-19. Study-level background: COVID-19 samples, acute and convalescent, were from the United States, Italy and Spain. From T cells, B-cell-depleted T cells, or PBMCs came the material, which was cDNA or gDNA.

As handled by the study authors: Estimates of nucleated cell counts were drawn from the amplification of reference gene primers. Assay used: immunoSEQ multiplex PCR; TCRdb lists only in-frame clones, some missing. V and J calls and clone size are those listed in that table; D and trimming were worked out from the DNA. The table has around 68,000 clones, 80% to 90% seen once. The CDR3 sequence is 14 residues long. Germline V gives CDR1 SQVTM, CDR2 ANQGSEA. With V trimmed by 5 bases and J by 6 bases, 13 bases remained unmatched. The clonotype was recovered from a man aged 45 to 65 with acute or convalescent COVID-19. Sequences were obtained from peripheral blood. The gene calls are TRBV29-1 and TRBJ2-7; 7 nucleotides line up with TRBD2. DNA of the CDR3: TGCAGCGTTCCCTCACGGACTAGTCCTCGCGAGCAGTACTTC. Translating it yields CSVPSRTSPREQYF.